This T cell receptor beta chain comes out of a study of T cells in Graves' hyperthyroidism and ophthalmopathy. This clonotype was found many times. Amplification targeted TCR beta CDR3 regions from RNA transcripts. A set of HTBI primers served as the primers for a first-round RT-PCR of the TCR CDR3. From the multiplex PCR reads, TCRdb called clonotypes with MiXCR, one entry per CDR3 protein. This table has some 270,000 distinct CDR3 sequences, approximately 14% appearing once. Germline V gene lookup returns CDR1 LGHDT and CDR2 YNNKEL (reference sequence). This CDR3 has 15 residues. Trimming cost V 1 base and J 5 bases; bases outside gene matches: 3.

Material: blood. The rearrangement links TRBV3-1 to TRBJ2-3; the match to TRBD1 covers 10 bases. This clonotype was obtained from a woman between 40 and 50 years old with Graves' hyperthyroidism. The CDR3 spells CASSQGQGAGDTQYF. CDR3 in DNA: TGTGCCAGCAGCCAAGGACAGGGGGCCGGAGATACGCAGTATTTT.